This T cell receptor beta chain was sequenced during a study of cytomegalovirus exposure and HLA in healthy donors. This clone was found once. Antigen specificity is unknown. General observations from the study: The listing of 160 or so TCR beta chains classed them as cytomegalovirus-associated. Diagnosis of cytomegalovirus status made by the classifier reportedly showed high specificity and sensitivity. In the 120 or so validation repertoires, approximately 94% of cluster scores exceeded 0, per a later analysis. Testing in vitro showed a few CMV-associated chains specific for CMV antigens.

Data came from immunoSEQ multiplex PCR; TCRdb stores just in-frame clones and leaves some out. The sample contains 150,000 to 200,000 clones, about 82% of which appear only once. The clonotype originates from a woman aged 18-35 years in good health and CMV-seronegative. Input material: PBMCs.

The chain's CDR3 is CASSAQGPYGYTF. CDR3 nucleotide sequence: TGTGCCAGCAGCGCGCAGGGCCCCTATGGCTACACCTTC. This chain uses TRBV9 with TRBJ1-2; TRBD1 might be the D (5 bases). Germline CDR1 is SGDLS and CDR2 is YYNGEE. V was shortened by 3 bases and J by 4 bases, with 10 bases between the two germline ends. The CDR3 spans 13 residues.